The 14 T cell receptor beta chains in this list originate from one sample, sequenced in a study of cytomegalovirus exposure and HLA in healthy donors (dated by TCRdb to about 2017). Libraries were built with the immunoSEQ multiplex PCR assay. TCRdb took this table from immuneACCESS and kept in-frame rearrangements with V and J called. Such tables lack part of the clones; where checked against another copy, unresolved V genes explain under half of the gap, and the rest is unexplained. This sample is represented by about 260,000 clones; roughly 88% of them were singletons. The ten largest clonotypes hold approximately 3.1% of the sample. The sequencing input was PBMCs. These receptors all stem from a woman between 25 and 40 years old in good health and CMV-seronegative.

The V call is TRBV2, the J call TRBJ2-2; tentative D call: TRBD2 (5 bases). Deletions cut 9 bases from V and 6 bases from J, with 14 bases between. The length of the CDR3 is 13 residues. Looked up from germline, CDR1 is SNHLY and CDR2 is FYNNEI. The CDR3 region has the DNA TGTGCCAGTTCCCGGACTTTGCCCGGGGAGCTGTTTTTT. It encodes CASSRTLPGELFF.

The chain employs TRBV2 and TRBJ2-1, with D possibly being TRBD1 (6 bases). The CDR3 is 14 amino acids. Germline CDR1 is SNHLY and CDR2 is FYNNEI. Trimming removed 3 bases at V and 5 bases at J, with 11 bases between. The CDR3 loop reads CASSDWDNHNEQFF. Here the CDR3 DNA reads TGTGCCAGCAGTGACTGGGACAACCACAATGAGCAGTTCTTC.

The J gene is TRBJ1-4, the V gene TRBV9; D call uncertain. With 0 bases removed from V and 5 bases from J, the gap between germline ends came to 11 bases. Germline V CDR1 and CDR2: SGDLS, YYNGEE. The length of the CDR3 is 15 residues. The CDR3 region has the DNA TGTGCCAGCAGCGTAGCTACGGGCCAAAATGAAAAACTGTTTTTT. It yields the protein CASSVATGQNEKLFF. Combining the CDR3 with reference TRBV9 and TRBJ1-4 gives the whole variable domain DSGVTQTPKHLITATGQRVTLRCSPRSGDLSVYWYQQSLDQGLQFLIQYYNGEERAKGNILERFSAQQFPDLHSELNLSSLELGDSALYFCASSVATGQNEKLFFGSGTQLSVL.

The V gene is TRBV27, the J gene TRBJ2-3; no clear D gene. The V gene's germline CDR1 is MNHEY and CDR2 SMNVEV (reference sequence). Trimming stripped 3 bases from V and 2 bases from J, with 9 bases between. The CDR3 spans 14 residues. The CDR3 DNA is TGTGCCAGCAGTTTGCAGCTTTCCACAGATACGCAGTATTTT. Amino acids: CASSLQLSTDTQYF.

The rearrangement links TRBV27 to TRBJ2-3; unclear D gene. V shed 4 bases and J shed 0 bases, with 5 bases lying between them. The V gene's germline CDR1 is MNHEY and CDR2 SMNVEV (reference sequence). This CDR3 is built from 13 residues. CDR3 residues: CASSSDSTDTQYF. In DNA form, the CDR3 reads TGTGCCAGCAGTTCGGACAGCACAGATACGCAGTATTTT.

The CDR3 bases are TGCGCCAGCAGCCAGGCCGGGACTAGCGGGGCGAACACCGGGGAGCTGTTTTTT. It encodes CASSQAGTSGANTGELFF. V is TRBV4-1 and J is TRBJ2-2; 13 bases map to TRBD2. V lost 3 bases and J lost 0; bases outside the gene matches: 4. The CDR3 is 18 amino acids. The V gene's germline CDR1 is MGHRA and CDR2 YSYEKL.

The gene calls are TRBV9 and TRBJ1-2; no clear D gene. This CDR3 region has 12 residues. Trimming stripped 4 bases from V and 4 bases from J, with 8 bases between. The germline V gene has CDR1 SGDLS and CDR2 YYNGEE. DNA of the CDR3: TGTGCCAGCAGCCAACAGAGCTATGGCTACACCTTC. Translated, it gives CASSQQSYGYTF.

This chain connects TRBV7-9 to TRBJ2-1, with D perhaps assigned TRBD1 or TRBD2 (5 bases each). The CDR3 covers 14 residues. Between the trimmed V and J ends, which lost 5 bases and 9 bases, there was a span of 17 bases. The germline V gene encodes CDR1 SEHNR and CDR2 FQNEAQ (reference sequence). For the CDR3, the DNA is TGTGCCAGCAGCCCCCGGGACCAAAATGTTGAGCAGTTCTTC. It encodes CASSPRDQNVEQFF.

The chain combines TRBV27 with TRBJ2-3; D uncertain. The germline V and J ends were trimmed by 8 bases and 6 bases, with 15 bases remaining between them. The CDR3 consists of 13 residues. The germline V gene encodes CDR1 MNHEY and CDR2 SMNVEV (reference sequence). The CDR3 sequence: CASYPGPADTQYF. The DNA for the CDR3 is TGTGCCAGCTACCCTGGCCCGGCCGATACGCAGTATTTT.

CDR3 in DNA: TGTGCCATCAGGCCGGGACAGGGAAAACCTGGTGGGGCCAACGTCCTGACTTTC. This gives the protein CAIRPGQGKPGGANVLTF. The chain uses TRBV10-3 and TRBJ2-6; 9 positions match TRBD1. J was trimmed by 3 bases and V by 6 bases; bases with no gene match: 12. Germline values: CDR1 ENHRY, CDR2 SYGVKD. This CDR3 is built from 18 residues.

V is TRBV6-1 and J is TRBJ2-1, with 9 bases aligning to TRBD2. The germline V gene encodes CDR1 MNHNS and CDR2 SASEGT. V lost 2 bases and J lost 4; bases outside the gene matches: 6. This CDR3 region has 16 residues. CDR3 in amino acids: CASSESAGGIYNEQFF. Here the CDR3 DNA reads TGTGCCAGCAGTGAATCAGCGGGAGGAATATACAATGAGCAGTTCTTC.

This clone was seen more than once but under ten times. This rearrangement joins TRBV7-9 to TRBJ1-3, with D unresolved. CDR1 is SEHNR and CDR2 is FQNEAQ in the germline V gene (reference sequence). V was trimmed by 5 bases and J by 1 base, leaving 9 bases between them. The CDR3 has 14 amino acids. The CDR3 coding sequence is TGTGCCAGCAGCAAGGTTGGTTCTGGAAACACCATATATTTT. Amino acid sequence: CASSKVGSGNTIYF.

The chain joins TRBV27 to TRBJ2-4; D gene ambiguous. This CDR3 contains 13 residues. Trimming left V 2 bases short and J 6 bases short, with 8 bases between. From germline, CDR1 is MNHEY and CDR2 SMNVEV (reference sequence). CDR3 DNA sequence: TGTGCCAGCAGTTTAAGGCAGGCAAACATTCAGTACTTC. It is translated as CASSLRQANIQYF.

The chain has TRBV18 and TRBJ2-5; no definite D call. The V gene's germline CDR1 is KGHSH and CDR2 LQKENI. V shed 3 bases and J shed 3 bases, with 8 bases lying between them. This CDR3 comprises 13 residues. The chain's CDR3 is CASSPGLEETQYF. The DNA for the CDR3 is TGTGCCAGCTCACCGGGCCTAGAAGAGACCCAGTACTTC. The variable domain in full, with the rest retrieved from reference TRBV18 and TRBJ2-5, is NAGVMQNPRHLVRRRGQEARLRCSPMKGHSHVYWYRQLPEEGLKFMVYLQKENIIDESGMPKERFSAEFPKEGPSILRIQQVVRGDSAAYFCASSPGLEETQYFGPGTRLLVL.